This T cell receptor beta chain was obtained from a study of blood T cell repertoires in COVID-19. Looking at the study overall: Whether acute or convalescent, the COVID-19 samples came from the United States, Italy and Spain. PBMCs, B-cell-depleted T cells, or T cells were the source of the cDNA or gDNA that made up the material.

Measured with immunoSEQ multiplex PCR; TCRdb has only the in-frame clones, and not every one. Of about 260,000 clones in the sample, 85% to 90% were seen once. Trimming removed 9 bases from V and 0 bases from J, with 18 bases in between. The CDR3 totals 16 residues. The germline V gene has CDR1 LNHDA and CDR2 SQIVND (reference sequence). Sequencing was done on a sample of peripheral blood. The gene calls are TRBV19 and TRBJ1-3; weak D call: TRBD1 (5 bases). This TCR was sampled from a man aged 18 to 30 with active or convalescent COVID-19. CDR3 coding DNA: TGTGCCAGCACCGCCCCGGACATCCTCTCTGGAAACACCATATATTTT. It translates to CASTAPDILSGNTIYF.